The rows below give T cell receptor beta chains drawn from one sample of a study of Graves' ophthalmopathy and Graves' hyperthyroidism. A single record per CDR3 protein comes from TCRdb applying MiXCR to the multiplex PCR reads. The table shows 350,000 to 400,000 distinct CDR3 sequences, with 15% occurring only once. The sequencing sample was made of peripheral blood. All receptors derive from a young woman with stable Graves' hyperthyroidism. CDR3s include the opening cysteine and the closing phenylalanine or tryptophan. D genes are given only for firm matches. Clone size is not always given. Where it is, it says once, few, many or a class for expanded clones.

TGCAGTGCTAGAGATTTGAGTCAGGCTAGCCCGCCGGAGACCCAGTACTTC,CSARDLSQASPPETQYF,TRBV20-1,TRBJ2-5,.,17,many
TGTGCCACCAGCAGTAAAGGGAAGGGTTCACCCCTCCACTTT,CATSSKGKGSPLHF,TRBV15,TRBJ1-6,.,14,many
TGCGCCAGCAGCCCAGGGCCGGGCATGAACACTGAAGCTTTCTTT,CASSPGPGMNTEAFF,TRBV5-1,TRBJ1-1,.,15,few
TGCGCCAGCCGCCATCCCGGGGTCTCCTATGGCTACACCTTC,CASRHPGVSYGYTF,TRBV4-1,TRBJ1-2,.,14,few
TGTGCCAGCAGTTTTACAGGGGCCCTGGAAGCTTTCTTT,CASSFTGALEAFF,TRBV12-3/TRBV12-4,TRBJ1-1,TRBD1,13,.
TGTGCCAGCAGTTTTCAAACCAGAGGCTACGAGCAGTACTTC,CASSFQTRGYEQYF,TRBV27,TRBJ2-7,.,14,many
TGTGCCAGCAGTGACAGTACCCATTCACCCCTCCACTTT,CASSDSTHSPLHF,TRBV2,TRBJ1-6,.,13,many
TGTGCCAGCAGTTGGGAGGACGCTGAAGCTTTCTTT,CASSWEDAEAFF,TRBV13,TRBJ1-1,.,12,many
TGCGCCAGCAGCTTGCGCCCCAGAGCGAAGAAGACAGACCAAGAGACCCAGTACTTC,CASSLRPRAKKTDQETQYF,TRBV5-1,TRBJ2-5,.,19,few
TGTGCCAGCAGTGAACGGTGGGGCTCTGGAAACACCATATATTTT,CASSERWGSGNTIYF,TRBV2,TRBJ1-3,.,15,.
TGCGCCAGCAGCAAGGACCCAGGAAGCACCATATATTTT,CASSKDPGSTIYF,TRBV5-1,TRBJ1-3,.,13,many
TGTGCCAGCAGGGGGGCCAGGGGGGCTGGAAACACCATATATTTT,CASRGARGAGNTIYF,TRBV27,TRBJ1-3,TRBD1,15,many
TGTGCCAGCAGTTTGGAACCGAACACCGGGGAGCTGTTTTTT,CASSLEPNTGELFF,TRBV12-3/TRBV12-4,TRBJ2-2,.,14,many
TGTGCCAGCAGTTGGGATGAAGCTTTCTTT,CASSWDEAFF,TRBV2,TRBJ1-1,.,10,many
TGTGCCCTGGTAACCCGGGTGGGTTCACCCCTCCACTTT,CALVTRVGSPLHF,TRBV12-3/TRBV12-4,TRBJ1-6,.,13,many
TGTGCCAGCAGTTACTTTGGGTTGAACACTGAAGCTTTCTTT,CASSYFGLNTEAFF,TRBV6-5,TRBJ1-1,.,14,.
TGTGCCAGCAGCTTCAGTTCGGCAACAAACTATGGCTACACCTTC,CASSFSSATNYGYTF,TRBV11-3,TRBJ1-2,.,15,many
TGTGCCAGCAGCTCTGACACACTAAATCAGCCCCAGCATTTT,CASSSDTLNQPQHF,TRBV12-3/TRBV12-4,TRBJ1-5,.,14,many
TGTGCCAGCAGTTTACAGGCGGGGTCTCAAGAGACCCAGTACTTC,CASSLQAGSQETQYF,TRBV12-3/TRBV12-4,TRBJ2-5,.,15,many
TGTGCCAGCAGCCAAGGAGGGGTTCCCTATGGCTACACCTTC,CASSQGGVPYGYTF,TRBV14,TRBJ1-2,.,14,many
TGTGCCAGTAGTATTCGGAAGGGGACCGAGCAGTACTTC,CASSIRKGTEQYF,TRBV19,TRBJ2-7,.,13,many
TGTGCCAGCAGTTTACACAGGATAGAGACCCAGTACTTC,CASSLHRIETQYF,TRBV12-3/TRBV12-4,TRBJ2-5,.,13,many
TGTGCCAGCAACCATTACTCCCGCGGGCTCACGAACACCGGGGAGCTGTTTTTT,CASNHYSRGLTNTGELFF,TRBV12-3/TRBV12-4,TRBJ2-2,.,18,.
TGTGCCAGTAGTACGGGACAGGTCGAGACCCAGTACTTC,CASSTGQVETQYF,TRBV19,TRBJ2-5,TRBD1,13,many
TGCGCCAGCAGCCAAGTAGAGCGGGGCTACGAGCAGTACTTC,CASSQVERGYEQYF,TRBV4-1,TRBJ2-7,TRBD2,14,many
TGTGCCAGCAGTGAGGAGTTCCAATACGAGCAGTACTTC,CASSEEFQYEQYF,TRBV2,TRBJ2-7,.,13,many
TGTGCCAGCCATTTGAGCTCTGGGGCCAACGTCCTGACTTTC,CASHLSSGANVLTF,TRBV12-3/TRBV12-4,TRBJ2-6,.,14,many
TGCAGCGTTAAGGGGAACGGAAACACCATATATTTT,CSVKGNGNTIYF,TRBV29-1,TRBJ1-3,.,12,.
TGTGCCAGCAGCCCCATTAGGGGACTAGCGGGGGGGTATACCTACGAGCAGTACTTC,CASSPIRGLAGGYTYEQYF,TRBV11-2,TRBJ2-7,TRBD2,19,many
TGTGCCAGCACCCTTAGCGGGGGGCCTCAAGAGACCCAGTACTTC,CASTLSGGPQETQYF,TRBV12-3/TRBV12-4,TRBJ2-5,TRBD2,15,many
TGTGCCAGCAGTTTGGCTAGCGGGGGGCAAGATACGCAGTATTTT,CASSLASGGQDTQYF,TRBV12-3/TRBV12-4,TRBJ2-3,TRBD2,15,many
TGTGCCAGCAAGAGTAGCGGGAACACCGGGGAGCTGTTTTTT,CASKSSGNTGELFF,TRBV14,TRBJ2-2,.,14,many
TGTGCCAGTAGTACCGGCCCCGGAAGGGCAACTGAAGCTTTCTTT,CASSTGPGRATEAFF,TRBV19,TRBJ1-1,.,15,many
TGTGCCAGTAATCCAGGGCTTTACACCGGGGAGCTGTTTTTT,CASNPGLYTGELFF,TRBV19,TRBJ2-2,.,14,many
TGTGCCACCGGGACGGTCAGAGACTACGAGCAGTACTTC,CATGTVRDYEQYF,TRBV11-2,TRBJ2-7,.,13,many
TGTGCCAGCAGCTTGCTGGGGACAGGGGGCGTGTATTCACCCCTCCACTTT,CASSLLGTGGVYSPLHF,TRBV5-4,TRBJ1-6,TRBD1,17,.
TGCGCCAGCGGCGGGACTAGCGGTTCCTCCCAAGAGACCCAGTACTTC,CASGGTSGSSQETQYF,TRBV5-1,TRBJ2-5,TRBD2,16,.
TGTGCCACCAGCAGACAGGGTGGGAGCAATCAGCCCCAGCATTTT,CATSRQGGSNQPQHF,TRBV15,TRBJ1-5,.,15,many
TGCGCCAGCAGTGAGCTGGCGACTAGCAATCAGCCCCAGCATTTT,CASSELATSNQPQHF,TRBV10-2,TRBJ1-5,.,15,many
TGTGCCAGCAGCGTACAGGGGGGGACCCAGTACTTC,CASSVQGGTQYF,TRBV9,TRBJ2-5,.,12,many
TGTGCCAGCGCCCTTAGTGGAGGTGGCGGGGAGCTGTTTTTT,CASALSGGGGELFF,TRBV19,TRBJ2-2,.,14,many
TGTGCCAGCAGCTTATCCCGGACAGGGGCGCTCTATAATTCACCCCTCCACTTT,CASSLSRTGALYNSPLHF,TRBV7-9,TRBJ1-6,TRBD1,18,few
TGTGCCAGCAGAAGGGACAGGGTGAACACCGGGGAGCTGTTTTTT,CASRRDRVNTGELFF,TRBV2,TRBJ2-2,TRBD1,15,.
TGTGCCAGTAAGGTCAGGGGGAACACTGAAGCTTTCTTT,CASKVRGNTEAFF,TRBV19,TRBJ1-1,.,13,many
TGTGCCAGCGAAGCCCCTTCTAACTATGGCTACACCTTC,CASEAPSNYGYTF,TRBV19,TRBJ1-2,.,13,many
TGTGCCAGCAAGGAGGCGGGACTCCTTCAAGAGACCCAGTACTTC,CASKEAGLLQETQYF,TRBV2,TRBJ2-5,.,15,many
TGTGCCAGCAGTTACTCGATTAACTATGGCTACACCTTC,CASSYSINYGYTF,TRBV6-5,TRBJ1-2,.,13,many
TGTGCCAGCAGCGCCGGACAGGGTGGAGAGACCCAGTACTTC,CASSAGQGGETQYF,TRBV7-2,TRBJ2-5,TRBD1,14,few
TGTGCCAGCAGCCCAAGTACAGGGGGCTTGGGGGAGACCCAGTACTTC,CASSPSTGGLGETQYF,TRBV7-8,TRBJ2-5,TRBD1,16,.
TGTGCCAGCAGTTTGGGGGCGAGGGACACTGAAGCTTTCTTT,CASSLGARDTEAFF,TRBV12-3/TRBV12-4,TRBJ1-1,.,14,many
TGCAGTGCTAGAGATAGGGGGACAGGTTCCTACGAGCAGTACTTC,CSARDRGTGSYEQYF,TRBV20-1,TRBJ2-7,TRBD1,15,many
TGTGCCAGCTCAACACCGGGCGGGGCGTACGAAGCTTTCTTT,CASSTPGGAYEAFF,TRBV18,TRBJ1-1,.,14,few
TGTGCCAGCTCCTCAACAGGCACCCCACAAGAGACCCAGTACTTC,CASSSTGTPQETQYF,TRBV25-1,TRBJ2-5,.,15,many
TGTGCCAGCAGCTTAAAAGGGGGGGCGGACTCCTACGAGCAGTACTTC,CASSLKGGADSYEQYF,TRBV7-3,TRBJ2-7,.,16,many
TGTGCCAGCAGTTCACGGACTGTAACGAACACCGGGGAGCTGTTTTTT,CASSSRTVTNTGELFF,TRBV12-3/TRBV12-4,TRBJ2-2,.,16,many
TGTGCCAGCAGCTTCCTCGGGAGGGTACGAGGGACTGAAGCTTTCTTT,CASSFLGRVRGTEAFF,TRBV11-3,TRBJ1-1,.,16,many
TGTGCCAGTAGTCTGTGGGGGGCACGCGCCGACTATGGCTACACCTTC,CASSLWGARADYGYTF,TRBV19,TRBJ1-2,.,16,many